This T cell receptor (beta chain) comes out of a study of cytomegalovirus exposure and HLA in healthy donors (dated by TCRdb to the late 2010s). Turning to the overall study: An earlier analysis of approximately 550 of the donors reported approximately 290 Gb of sequence data and roughly 100 million unique TCR beta sequences from approximately 180 million T cells. About 310 gigabases of sequencing data and approximately 85 million unique TCR sequences were included in an early release covering around 650 HLA-typed donors. The genetic ancestry cluster associated with self-reported Caucasian donors included over 65% of the 398 genotyped donors. The study aimed to test whether signatures of past pathogen exposure could be identified by cataloging public T cell receptors. The study used immunosequencing to profile the T cell repertoires of about 670 subjects and linked those repertoires to cytomegalovirus serostatus. A separate validation cohort of 100 to 150 different subjects was used in addition to the roughly 700-subject first cohort. The study combined high-throughput TCR immunosequencing, statistical association of individual TCRs with disease status, and machine learning to predict cytomegalovirus infection status. To study patterns of TCR occurrence, a later analysis re-analyzed previously published TCR beta repertoires from 666 donors and added high-resolution HLA genotyping. Rather than using new phenotypic data, the later analysis identified candidate immune exposures from TCR beta sequences and from how often those sequences occurred across donors. In an earlier analysis of around 540 of the donors, high-throughput TCR beta sequencing was used to judge whether each TCR beta V gene segment behaved as functional or pseudogenic. Donor age, sex, ethnicity and CMV serostatus were compiled together with the repertoire data. Genome-wide SNP genotypes for about three fifths of the 666 donors were used in a later genetic analysis, which treated that subset as a discovery cohort. Every repertoire in the discovery cohort had been generated on one and the same sequencing platform. Class I and class II HLA loci were covered by the typing at four-digit resolution. The number of donors typed differed by locus, with roughly 629-640 for A, B, C, DRB1 and DQB1, more than 500 for DQA1, approximately 580 for DPA1, and approximately 470 for DPB1. Roughly five DR-DQ haplotypes were treated as single units for association and clustering because of strong linkage in the cohort. Among over 350 genotyped donors of the cohort, an average of around 240,000 unique TCR beta nucleotide sequences were sequenced per donor, around 20% of them non-productive.

Receptor libraries were prepared by the immunoSEQ multiplex PCR assay. The multiplex PCR relied on a mix of 60 forward primers for TCR Vbeta segments and 13 reverse primers for TCR Jbeta segments. The CDR3 region of rearranged TCR beta genes was amplified from genomic DNA with a multiplex PCR assay. On the Illumina HiSeq System, the amplified TCR beta libraries were sequenced as 87-base-pair reads. Regarding the original processing steps: Across the 666 repertoires, a later analysis counted approximately 75 million unique TCR beta chains, around 10 million of which were shared by at least two donors. Raw reads were error-corrected and collapsed into unique sequences with a nearest-neighbor algorithm that merged closely related sequences to remove PCR and sequencing errors. V, D and J gene segments were assigned by aligning CDR3 sequences to IMGT reference sequences. For a sequence to be retained, at least a six-nucleotide match to both a V gene segment and a J gene segment was required. A rearrangement counted as productive if the CDR3 had no stop codons and remained in frame with V and J, and every other rearrangement counted as non-productive. CDR3 was defined by IMGT convention, running from the second conserved V-encoded cysteine to the conserved J-encoded phenylalanine. The earlier analysis of about 530 of the donors excluded any sequence lacking an unambiguous match to a single V gene segment. In an earlier analysis of about 590 of the donors, a V segment was called functional when productive rearrangements were above 56.7%, and segregating when the standard deviation between donors exceeded 5%. To diagnose cytomegalovirus status from the catalog of TCR beta chain sequences, a statistical classification framework was built. V and J gene assignment, in a later analysis, came from comparing TCR nucleotide sequences with IMGT/GENE-DB human TR gene sequences. In a later analysis, CDR3 sequences and most-parsimonious VDJ recombination scenarios were assigned using the TCRdist pipeline. In a later analysis, each TCR beta chain was defined by its CDR3 amino acid sequence together with its V-gene family, and reads lacking a unique V-gene family were excluded. In a later analysis, fewer than 600 highly shared, low-generation-probability nucleotide sequences were removed to address suspected cross-contamination and a sequencing artifact. A later analysis calculated a clonal expansion index for each public chain from normalized within-repertoire ranks of inferred template counts. Generation probabilities in a later analysis came from a VDJ recombination model fitted to out-of-frame rearrangements, and those results were checked against IGoR. Hypergeometric tests were used in a later analysis to score TCR-TCR, TCR-HLA and TCR-CMV co-occurrence, with a repertoire-size bias correction applied to the TCR pairs. In a later analysis, false discovery rates were estimated by permuting HLA or CMV assignments 20 times. In a later analysis, co-occurring TCRs were grouped using DBSCAN, with TCRdist sequence similarity added in when clustering inside HLA-allele-positive subsets. Repertoires with fewer than 30,000 or more than 120,000 public chains were left out of co-occurrence clustering, as were roughly five repertoires with anomalous nucleotide sharing. TCRdb stores this immuneACCESS table with in-frame sequences only. Part of the clones is absent; in the studies checked, under half of the shortfall reflects unresolved V genes, and no reason is known for the rest. The V and J calls and clone size come from that table; D and trimming were worked out from the DNA. In this sample the table shows about 130,000 clones, more than 65% of which occur a single time. 13% of the sample goes to the ten largest clones.

This clone was observed a handful of times. Its antigen is still unknown. Per-nucleotide qualities are absent, and no much larger clonotype sits a single base away. The cohort comprised fewer than 700 healthy bone marrow donors. All cohort members were sampled while nominally healthy, although unrecorded immune exposures were likely present. The donor was CMV seropositive and belonged to the group of a few hundred seropositive cohort members. Each donor provided a peripheral blood sample, and peripheral blood mononuclear cells were used for TCR beta sequencing. The Qiagen DNeasy Blood Extraction Kit was used to extract genomic DNA from the blood cell samples. Beyond this particular receptor, the publication reports: In an earlier analysis of 587 of the donors, most TCR beta V segments appeared in productive rearrangements about 87% or about 30% of the time, broadly matching IMGT annotations. According to a later analysis, most CMV-associated TCR beta chains appeared to be HLA-restricted, and the HLA associations seemed to be driven largely by CMV exposure. Presence/absence analyses assumed roughly uniform sequencing depth across donors, an assumption that may not hold. A total of 150 to 200 TCR beta chains were listed by the study as associated with cytomegalovirus. Across donors, most TCR sequences were observed very rarely, whereas some public TCRs were present in many individuals. In both the original and validation cohorts, the classifier was reported to diagnose cytomegalovirus status with high specificity and sensitivity. A further reported finding was that TCR beta sequences accurately predicted the HLA-A and HLA-B alleles for most subjects in the first cohort. Because HLA typing was missing for some donors at each locus, association tests included only the typed subset. In a later analysis, the rate of TCR association differed among HLA loci, with DRB1 alleles having the most associated TCRs and HLA-C alleles having the fewest. A group of highly shared sequence variants was considered likely to be a technical artifact of the sequencing pipeline. This cohort had only TCR beta chains sequenced, and the lack of alpha or paired-chain data limited which features could be detected. A later analysis reported that several top co-occurrence clusters appeared linked to parvovirus B19, influenza, CMV and Epstein-Barr virus. Because counts were too low, seventeen rarely observed V segments, including chromosome 9 orphons, were excluded from the earlier analysis of a few hundred of the donors. Specific HLA alleles were associated with 16,951 TCR beta sequences at a false discovery rate of 0.05 in a later analysis. An association between a missense DCLRE1C variant and V-gene and J-gene trimming of TCR beta chains was found in a later genetic analysis and replicated in an independent cohort. For the cohort, immune exposure information was limited to CMV serostatus. Linkage disequilibrium might explain the correlated functional status among segregating V segments, but an unknown experimental factor could not be ruled out. A few of the identified cytomegalovirus-associated TCR beta chains were confirmed in vitro to be specific for cytomegalovirus antigens. Compared with equally common non-associated chains, HLA-associated TCR beta chains in a later analysis were more clonally expanded and had lower generation probabilities. Assigning TCR associations to individual alleles was difficult when HLA alleles, especially DR and DQ, strongly co-occurred. The authors suggested that the approach could potentially be generalized to other disease states and immunological phenotypes. A later genetic analysis reported fewer N-insertions in productive TCRs among donors in an Asian-associated ancestry cluster than the roughly 640-donor mean.

The receptor was derived from a middle-aged woman in good health and CMV-seropositive. Sequenced: PBMCs.

The CDR3 protein is CASSPSGSRNTIYF. The sequenced DNA is TGTGCCAGCAGTCCATCCGGGTCAAGAAACACCATATATTTT. The V and J segments used are TRBV27 and TRBJ1-3; the D gene is not confidently resolved. Cut back by 5 bases and 5 bases, the V and J ends lie 13 bases apart. The CDR3, cysteine through phenylalanine, is 14 amino acids long. Just CDR3 DNA is preserved here, 42 bases in frame from base 1. CDR1 and CDR2 (MNHEY, SMNVEV) derive from the germline V gene (reference sequence).